This is a list of T cell receptor beta chains from one sample in a study of Ad26.COV2.S vaccination and SARS-CoV-2 variants. Repertoires were generated with immunoSEQ multiplex PCR, while TCRdb's copy carries only in-frame clones and drops some. The table shows about 350,000 clones, with 85% occurring only once. Specimen: peripheral blood, collected in a trial of Ad26.COV2.S vaccine versus placebo. The receptors were sampled from a person aged 18-65 years who received the Ad26.COV2.S COVID-19 vaccine or a placebo. The CDR3 runs from the conserved cysteine through the conserved F or W.

>TRBV19|TRBJ1-5
CATDSPGSSSNQPQHF
>TRBV6-6|TRBJ2-5
CASIGRGGGQETQYF
>TRBV6-6|TRBJ2-1
CASTAVGRATYNEQFF
>TRBV2|TRBJ2-5
CASSQTGTSVKTQYF
>TRBV7-6|TRBJ1-4
CASSLRGANEKLFF
>TRBV15|TRBJ1-2
CATSRDPGAYGYTF
>TRBV7-8|TRBJ2-2
CASSLGESLAAGELFF
>TRBV9|TRBJ2-2
CASSVEGLASEELFF
>TRBV12-3/TRBV12-4|TRBJ1-1
CASSPGAPRGAFF
>TRBV7-9|TRBJ2-5
CASSLGQGLETQYF
>TRBV4-1|TRBJ1-2
CASSSPGTGAYGYTF
>TRBV5-1|TRBJ2-7
CASSLVGGNPHEQYF
>TRBV6-1|TRBJ1-6
CASSEDPAGTSSSYNSPLHF
>TRBV2|TRBJ1-5
CASKLGTPSTNQPQHF
>TRBV12-3/TRBV12-4|TRBJ1-2
CASSFGQYYGYTF
>TRBV6-1|TRBJ1-5
CASSVSPGRGDQPQHF
>TRBV29-1|TRBJ2-3
CSVEPGQGADTQYF
>TRBV24-1|TRBJ2-2
CATSDPLAGANTGELFF
>TRBV6-6|TRBJ1-4
CASSVRDRARKLFF
>TRBV2|TRBJ2-1
CASNDQDNEQFF
>TRBV30|TRBJ2-3
CAWGTLREGTDTQYF
>TRBV28|TRBJ2-2
CASSAGGFTGELFF
>TRBV24-1|TRBJ1-2
CATSDFSTGRNGYTF
>TRBV5-6|TRBJ1-4
CASSLLDRDDEKLFF
>TRBV9|TRBJ2-1
CASRTREAGYNEQFF
>TRBV18|TRBJ1-3
CASSLGQGRSGNTIYF
>TRBV6-1|TRBJ2-1
CASSAQSSSYNEQFF
>TRBV9|TRBJ2-1
CASSVTGGSFNEQFF
>TRBV6-5|TRBJ2-3
CASSYWQGTDTQYF
>TRBV7-2|TRBJ2-1
CASSFGGAFNEQFF
>TRBV3-1/TRBV3-2|TRBJ2-2
CASIHGDRDGGELFF
>TRBV6-5|TRBJ2-4
CASRTTRTGGNIQYF
>TRBV5-6|TRBJ2-1
CASSPDRGQILYNEQFF
>TRBV30|TRBJ2-7
CAWRGRLAGASYEQYF
>TRBV19|TRBJ1-4
CASSMRATNEKLFF
>TRBV4-3|TRBJ2-2
CASSQDLLAGGRYTGELFF
>TRBV15|TRBJ2-7
CATSRGAQSSGIYEQYF
>TRBV19|TRBJ1-2
CASTGQKSNYGYTF
>TRBV30|TRBJ1-3
CAWSAGSGNTIYF